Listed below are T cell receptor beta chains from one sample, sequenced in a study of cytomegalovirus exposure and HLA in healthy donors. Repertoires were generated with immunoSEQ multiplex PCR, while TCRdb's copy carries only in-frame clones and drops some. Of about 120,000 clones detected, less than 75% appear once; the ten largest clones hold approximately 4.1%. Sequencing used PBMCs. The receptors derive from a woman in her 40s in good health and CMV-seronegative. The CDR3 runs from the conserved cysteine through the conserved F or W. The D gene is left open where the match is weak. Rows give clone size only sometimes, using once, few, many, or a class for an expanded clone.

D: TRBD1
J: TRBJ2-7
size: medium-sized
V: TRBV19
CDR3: CASSWGRGLSEQYF
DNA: TGTGCCAGTAGTTGGGGCAGGGGGCTATCCGAGCAGTACTTC

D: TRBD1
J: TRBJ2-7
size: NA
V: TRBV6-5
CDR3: CASSYSGQGPYEQYF
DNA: TGTGCCAGCAGTTACTCGGGACAGGGGCCCTACGAGCAGTACTTC

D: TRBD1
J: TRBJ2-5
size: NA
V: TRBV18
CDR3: CASSPRGTGGMKTQYF
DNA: TGTGCCAGCTCACCTCGAGGGACAGGGGGCATGAAGACCCAGTACTTC

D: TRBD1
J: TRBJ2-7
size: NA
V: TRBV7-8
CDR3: CASSFTGDEQYF
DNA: TGTGCCAGCAGCTTCACAGGGGACGAGCAGTACTTC

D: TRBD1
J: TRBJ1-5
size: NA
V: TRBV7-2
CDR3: CASSYRQGGNQPQHF
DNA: TGTGCCAGCAGCTACAGACAGGGGGGCAATCAGCCCCAGCATTTT

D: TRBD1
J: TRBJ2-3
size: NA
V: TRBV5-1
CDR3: CASSLRQGQKDTQYF
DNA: TGCGCCAGCAGCCTACGACAGGGCCAGAAAGATACGCAGTATTTT

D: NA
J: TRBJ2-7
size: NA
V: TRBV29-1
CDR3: CSVGQGSGTYEQYF
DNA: TGCAGCGTAGGTCAGGGGTCGGGTACCTACGAGCAGTACTTC

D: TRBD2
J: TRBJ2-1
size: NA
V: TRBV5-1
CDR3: CASSPGTSGTEQFF
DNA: TGCGCCAGCAGCCCTGGGACTAGCGGAACCGAGCAGTTCTTC

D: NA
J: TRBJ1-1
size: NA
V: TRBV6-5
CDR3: CASSYSQGGGNTEAFF
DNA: TGTGCCAGCAGTTACAGTCAGGGAGGAGGGAACACTGAAGCTTTCTTT

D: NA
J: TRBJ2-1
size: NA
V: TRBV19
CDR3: CASRGGEQFF
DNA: TGTGCCTCCAGGGGTGGTGAGCAGTTCTTC

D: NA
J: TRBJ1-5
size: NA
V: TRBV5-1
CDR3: CASSKDTRRNQPQHF
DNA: TGCGCCAGCAGCAAAGACACTCGGCGCAATCAGCCCCAGCATTTT

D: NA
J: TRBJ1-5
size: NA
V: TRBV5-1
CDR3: CASSHGQNQPQHF
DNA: TGCGCCAGCAGCCACGGACAAAATCAGCCCCAGCATTTT

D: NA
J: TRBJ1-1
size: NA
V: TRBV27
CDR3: CASSLYRDTEAFF
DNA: TGTGCCAGCAGTTTATACAGGGACACTGAAGCTTTCTTT

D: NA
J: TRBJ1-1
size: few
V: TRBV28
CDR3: CAIDSLNTEAFF
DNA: TGTGCCATCGACAGCCTGAACACTGAAGCTTTCTTT

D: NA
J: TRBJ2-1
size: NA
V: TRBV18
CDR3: CASSPRNGGSEQFF
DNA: TGTGCCAGCTCCCCTAGAAACGGGGGTAGTGAGCAGTTCTTC

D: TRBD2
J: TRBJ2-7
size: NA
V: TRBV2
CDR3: CASSEGLAPYEQYF
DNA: TGTGCCAGCAGTGAGGGACTAGCCCCCTACGAGCAGTACTTC

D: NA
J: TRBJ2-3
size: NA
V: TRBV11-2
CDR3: CASRPGLGGTDTQYF
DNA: TGTGCCAGCAGACCAGGCTTGGGTGGCACAGATACGCAGTATTTT

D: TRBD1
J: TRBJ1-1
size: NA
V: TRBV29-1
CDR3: CSVEAGHRGEAFF
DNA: TGCAGCGTTGAAGCTGGGCACAGGGGTGAGGCTTTCTTT

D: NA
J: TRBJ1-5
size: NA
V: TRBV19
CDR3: CASSIDSPLTPPRQPQHF
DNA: TGTGCCAGTAGTATAGATTCCCCCCTAACCCCCCCCCGTCAGCCCCAGCATTTT

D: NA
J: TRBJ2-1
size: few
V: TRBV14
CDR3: CASSQEWARAEQFF
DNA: TGTGCCAGCAGCCAAGAGTGGGCGCGGGCAGAGCAGTTCTTC

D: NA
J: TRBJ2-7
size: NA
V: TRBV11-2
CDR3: CASSLGSGVRSYEQYF
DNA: TGTGCCAGCAGCTTAGGCTCGGGGGTACGCTCCTACGAGCAGTACTTC

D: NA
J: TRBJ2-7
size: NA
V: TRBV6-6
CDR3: CASSYRGQGEQYF
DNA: TGTGCCAGCAGTTATAGAGGCCAGGGCGAGCAGTACTTC

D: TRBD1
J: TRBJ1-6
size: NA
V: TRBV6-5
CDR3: CASSSGTGGSPLHF
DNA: TGTGCCAGCAGTTCCGGGACAGGAGGTTCACCCCTCCACTTT

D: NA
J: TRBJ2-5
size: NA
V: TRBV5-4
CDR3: CASSPRAGETQYF
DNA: TGTGCCAGCAGCCCGAGGGCCGGGGAGACCCAGTACTTC

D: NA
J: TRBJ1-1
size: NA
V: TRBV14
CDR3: CASSQGGGRAEAFF
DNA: TGTGCCAGCAGCCAAGGAGGGGGGAGGGCTGAAGCTTTCTTT

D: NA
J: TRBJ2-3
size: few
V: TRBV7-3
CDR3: CASSLYMGGVGTDTQYF
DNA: TGTGCCAGCAGCTTATACATGGGCGGGGTAGGGACAGATACGCAGTATTTT

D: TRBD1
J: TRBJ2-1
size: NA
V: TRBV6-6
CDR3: CASSSGTGVSNEQFF
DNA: TGTGCCAGCAGTTCCGGGACAGGGGTTTCCAATGAGCAGTTCTTC

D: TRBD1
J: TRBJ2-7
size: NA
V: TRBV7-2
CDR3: CASSHLTGGYEQYF
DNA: TGTGCCAGCAGCCATTTGACAGGGGGCTACGAGCAGTACTTC

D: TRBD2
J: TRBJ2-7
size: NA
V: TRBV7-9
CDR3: CASSAGPRLAGAAYEQYF
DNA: TGTGCCAGCAGCGCGGGCCCGCGACTAGCGGGTGCGGCCTACGAGCAGTACTTC

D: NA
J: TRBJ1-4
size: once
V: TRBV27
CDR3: CASSLEGGVPEKLFF
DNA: TGTGCCAGCAGCCTAGAGGGGGGGGTGCCTGAAAAACTGTTTTTT

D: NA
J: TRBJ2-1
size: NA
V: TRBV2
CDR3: CASSEARSNNEQFF
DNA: TGTGCCAGCAGTGAAGCGAGGTCCAACAATGAGCAGTTCTTC

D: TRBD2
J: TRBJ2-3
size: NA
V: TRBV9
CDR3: CASIPLAGGPADTQYF
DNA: TGTGCCAGCATCCCACTAGCGGGAGGGCCGGCGGATACGCAGTATTTT

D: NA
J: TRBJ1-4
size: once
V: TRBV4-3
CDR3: CASSQAPGYNEKLFF
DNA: TGCGCCAGCAGCCAAGCCCCAGGTTATAATGAAAAACTGTTTTTT

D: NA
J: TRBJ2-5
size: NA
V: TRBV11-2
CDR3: CASSLGGRGVGETQYF
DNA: TGTGCCAGCAGCTTAGGCGGCAGGGGCGTGGGAGAGACCCAGTACTTC

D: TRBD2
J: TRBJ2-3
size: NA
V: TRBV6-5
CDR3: CASSRGGNTDTQYF
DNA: TGTGCCAGCAGCCGGGGGGGTAACACAGATACGCAGTATTTT

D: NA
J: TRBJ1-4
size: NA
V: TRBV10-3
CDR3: CAISAGASGKKLFF
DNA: TGTGCCATCAGTGCTGGGGCCTCTGGGAAAAAACTGTTTTTT

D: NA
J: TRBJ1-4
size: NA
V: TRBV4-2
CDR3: CASSQDRLGVVGEKLFF
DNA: TGTGCCAGCAGCCAAGATCGGTTAGGCGTGGTGGGCGAAAAACTGTTTTTT

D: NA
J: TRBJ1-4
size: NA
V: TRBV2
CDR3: CASLRGDREKLFF
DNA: TGTGCCAGCCTCAGAGGAGACCGTGAAAAACTGTTTTTT

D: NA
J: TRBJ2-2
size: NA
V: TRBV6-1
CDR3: CASSETTLTGELFF
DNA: TGTGCCAGCAGTGAAACTACCCTCACCGGGGAGCTGTTTTTT

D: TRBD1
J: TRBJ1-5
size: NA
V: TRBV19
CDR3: CASRTGTGNQPQHF
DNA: TGTGCCAGTAGGACCGGGACAGGCAATCAGCCCCAGCATTTT

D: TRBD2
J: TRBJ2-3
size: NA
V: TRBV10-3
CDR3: CATRLAGGADTQYF
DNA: TGTGCCACTCGACTAGCGGGGGGCGCAGATACGCAGTATTTT

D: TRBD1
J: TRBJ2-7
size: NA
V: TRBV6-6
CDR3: CASREITGGKNEQYF
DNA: TGTGCCAGCAGGGAAATAACAGGGGGCAAGAACGAGCAGTACTTC

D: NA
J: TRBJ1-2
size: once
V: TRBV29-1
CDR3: CSVEKQARDYGYTF
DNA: TGCAGCGTTGAAAAACAGGCCCGAGACTATGGCTACACCTTC

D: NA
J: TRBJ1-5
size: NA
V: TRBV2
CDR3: CASSVARQYGVSELQHF
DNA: TGTGCCAGCAGTGTGGCGCGGCAGTACGGGGTATCGGAGCTCCAGCATTTT

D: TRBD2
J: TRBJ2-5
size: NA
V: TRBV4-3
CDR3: CASSQGAASGMETQYF
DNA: TGCGCCAGCAGCCAAGGTGCGGCTAGCGGGATGGAGACCCAGTACTTC

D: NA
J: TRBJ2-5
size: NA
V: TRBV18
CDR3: CASSPGAQETQYF
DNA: TGTGCCAGCTCACCAGGGGCCCAAGAGACCCAGTACTTC

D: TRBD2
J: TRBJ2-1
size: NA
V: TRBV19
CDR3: CASSMGTSGNEQFF
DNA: TGTGCCAGTAGTATGGGGACTAGCGGTAATGAGCAGTTCTTC

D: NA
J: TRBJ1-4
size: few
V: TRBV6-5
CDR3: CASRRQQRFDEKLFF
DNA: TGTGCCAGCAGGAGACAACAGCGGTTCGATGAAAAACTGTTTTTT

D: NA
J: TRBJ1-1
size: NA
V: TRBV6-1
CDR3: CASTPLASGIEAFF
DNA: TGTGCCAGCACCCCTCTCGCGAGCGGGATCGAAGCTTTCTTT

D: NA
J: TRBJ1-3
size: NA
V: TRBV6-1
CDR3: CASSPSSGNTIYF
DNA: TGTGCCAGCAGTCCCAGCTCTGGAAACACCATATATTTT

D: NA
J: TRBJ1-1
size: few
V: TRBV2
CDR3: CASSGLASAGAFF
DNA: TGTGCCAGCAGTGGGTTGGCTAGTGCGGGAGCTTTCTTT

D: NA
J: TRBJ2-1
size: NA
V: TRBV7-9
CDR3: CASSLGWAGLYNEQFF
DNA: TGTGCCAGCAGCTTAGGATGGGCAGGCCTATACAATGAGCAGTTCTTC

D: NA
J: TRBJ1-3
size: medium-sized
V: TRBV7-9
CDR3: CASSPRDTNSGNTIYF
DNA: TGTGCCAGCAGCCCACGGGACACCAACTCTGGAAACACCATATATTTT

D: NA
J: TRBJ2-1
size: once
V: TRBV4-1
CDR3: CASSQDWRRSSYNEQFF
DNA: TGCGCCAGCAGCCAAGATTGGCGGAGAAGCTCCTACAATGAGCAGTTCTTC